The rows below give T cell receptor beta chains drawn from one sample of a study of blood T cell repertoires in COVID-19. Measured with immunoSEQ multiplex PCR; TCRdb has only the in-frame clones, and not every one. Altogether 55,000 to 80,000 clones are present, 80% to 90% being singletons, with the ten largest covering over 8.5%. Sequencing input: peripheral blood. The origin of the receptors is a human donor in a cohort sampled during active COVID-19. CDR3s include the opening cysteine and the closing phenylalanine or tryptophan. The order of the fields is CDR3 length, J gene, V gene, CDR3 protein.

len: 14; j_gene: TRBJ2-3; v_gene: TRBV28; CDR3aa: CASSFLSGTDTQYF
len: 11; j_gene: TRBJ2-1; v_gene: TRBV14; CDR3aa: CASSQGPVQFF
len: 14; j_gene: TRBJ2-7; v_gene: TRBV7-8; CDR3aa: CASSPGTGTYEQYF
len: 11; j_gene: TRBJ2-1; v_gene: TRBV20-1; CDR3aa: CSASRVNEQFF
len: 17; j_gene: TRBJ2-1; v_gene: TRBV10-1; CDR3aa: CASSESMGLDLYNEQFF
len: 17; j_gene: TRBJ2-1; v_gene: TRBV27; CDR3aa: CASSLYPTGTANNEQFF
len: 16; j_gene: TRBJ2-7; v_gene: TRBV4-1; CDR3aa: CASSHKISQGYYEQYF
len: 14; j_gene: TRBJ1-2; v_gene: TRBV27; CDR3aa: CASSSDGANYGYTF
len: 16; j_gene: TRBJ2-2; v_gene: TRBV5-1; CDR3aa: CASSLRTGTGTGELFF
len: 17; j_gene: TRBJ2-1; v_gene: TRBV11-3; CDR3aa: CASSLDPWVSGRSEQFF
len: 15; j_gene: TRBJ1-6; v_gene: TRBV6-5; CDR3aa: CASIIVAQADSPLHF
len: 11; j_gene: TRBJ2-5; v_gene: TRBV20-1; CDR3aa: CSAQTEETQYF
len: 13; j_gene: TRBJ2-7; v_gene: TRBV18; CDR3aa: CASSHRPGDEQYF
len: 13; j_gene: TRBJ1-2; v_gene: TRBV28; CDR3aa: CASSFGQNYGYTF
len: 14; j_gene: TRBJ1-5; v_gene: TRBV19; CDR3aa: CASSLGTGGQPQHF
len: 13; j_gene: TRBJ1-1; v_gene: TRBV7-2; CDR3aa: CASSPGRNTEAFF
len: 17; j_gene: TRBJ2-7; v_gene: TRBV5-1; CDR3aa: CASSLAAVTELGYEQYF
len: 18; j_gene: TRBJ1-1; v_gene: TRBV7-2; CDR3aa: CASSLAIVSEKMNTEAFF
len: 15; j_gene: TRBJ1-2; v_gene: TRBV6-5; CDR3aa: CASSLGPSGSYGYTF
len: 15; j_gene: TRBJ2-4; v_gene: TRBV9; CDR3aa: CASSVGSDAKNIQYF
len: 14; j_gene: TRBJ1-5; v_gene: TRBV19; CDR3aa: CASSISGNNQPQHF
len: 13; j_gene: TRBJ1-6; v_gene: TRBV28; CDR3aa: CASSLYENSPLHF
len: 15; j_gene: TRBJ1-6; v_gene: TRBV28; CDR3aa: CASSPGRSYNSPLHF
len: 15; j_gene: TRBJ2-1; v_gene: TRBV7-2; CDR3aa: CASSYTSGRYNEQFF
len: 14; j_gene: TRBJ1-1; v_gene: TRBV6-5; CDR3aa: CASSYSIRGTEAFF
len: 15; j_gene: TRBJ1-6; v_gene: TRBV3-1/TRBV3-2; CDR3aa: CASSLAGQENSPLHF
len: 12; j_gene: TRBJ2-7; v_gene: TRBV6-6; CDR3aa: CASSYSRNEQYF
len: 17; j_gene: TRBJ1-5; v_gene: TRBV30; CDR3aa: CAWSAHLGTGENQPQHF
len: 15; j_gene: TRBJ2-7; v_gene: TRBV6-2/TRBV6-3; CDR3aa: CASSSQGFSTYEQYF
len: 13; j_gene: TRBJ2-7; v_gene: TRBV24-1; CDR3aa: CATSGDSTYEQYF
len: 14; j_gene: TRBJ2-3; v_gene: TRBV5-3; CDR3aa: CARSLEPRPDTQYF
len: 15; j_gene: TRBJ2-7; v_gene: TRBV28; CDR3aa: CASTNSGKQNYEQYF
len: 14; j_gene: TRBJ2-2; v_gene: TRBV27; CDR3aa: CASSLTRYTGELFF
len: 15; j_gene: TRBJ1-5; v_gene: TRBV6-1; CDR3aa: CASSEQTYSNQPQHF
len: 17; j_gene: TRBJ2-7; v_gene: TRBV28; CDR3aa: CASSYVLDRGCSYEQYF
len: 18; j_gene: TRBJ2-2; v_gene: TRBV9; CDR3aa: CASSVVPGPDRITGELFF
len: 17; j_gene: TRBJ2-3; v_gene: TRBV28; CDR3aa: CASSPPNRGPSTDTQYF
len: 14; j_gene: TRBJ2-3; v_gene: TRBV6-1; CDR3aa: CASSDGRATDTQYF
len: 16; j_gene: TRBJ1-2; v_gene: TRBV3-1/TRBV3-2; CDR3aa: CASSQGSRQGDYGYTF
len: 19; j_gene: TRBJ2-1; v_gene: TRBV7-7; CDR3aa: CASSQPGGDGLGSYNEQFF
len: 13; j_gene: TRBJ1-1; v_gene: TRBV27; CDR3aa: CASSPSMNTEAFF
len: 14; j_gene: TRBJ2-7; v_gene: TRBV10-3; CDR3aa: CAISERQGGYEQYF
len: 15; j_gene: TRBJ1-6; v_gene: TRBV9; CDR3aa: CASSVEGAINSPLHF